This T cell receptor beta chain was sequenced for a study of blood T cells in healthy people across ages. This clonotype was detected many times. CDR1 SGHRS and CDR2 YFSETQ come from the germline V gene. The trim removed 4 bases at V and 5 bases at J, leaving 9 bases unmatched. The CDR3 covers 16 residues. Primed by a sample-barcoded 5' primer and a J-beta primer mix, a second PCR proceeded for 7 to 11 cycles. Using its own MiXCR run on the 5' RACE reads, TCRdb lists one record per CDR3 protein. The top ten clones hold around 14% of a sample with 600,000 or so distinct CDR3 sequences, approximately 30% of them seen once.

This clonotype was sampled from a woman aged 80 or over in good health. The chain couples TRBV5-1 to TRBJ1-6, with TRBD1 matching over 7 bases. Specimen: blood. The CDR3 sequence: CASSPRPQGNNSPLHF. CDR3 nucleotide sequence: TGCGCCAGCAGCCCGCGACCACAGGGGAATAATTCACCCCTCCACTTT.